This T cell receptor (beta chain) was obtained from a study of T cells in Graves' hyperthyroidism and ophthalmopathy. At the level of the study: Peripheral blood was drawn at first diagnosis, prior to all treatment.

RNA transcripts served as the template for amplifying TCR beta CDR3 regions. The TCR CDR3 first-round RT-PCR relied on the HTBI primer set. TCRdb analysed the multiplex PCR reads with MiXCR anew, one entry per CDR3 protein. Found here are 600,000 to 650,000 distinct CDR3 sequences, about 16% of them singletons; the top ten hold approximately 3.9%. V trimming: 5 bases; J trimming: 3 bases; junction bases outside the gene matches: 6. Germline assignment: CDR1 LNHDA and CDR2 SQIVND (reference sequence). The CDR3 is 15 residues long. Isolation of PBMCs was performed on 8.5 to 10 ml fresh peripheral blood.

This sequence was found in a woman between 25 and 40 years old with Graves' hyperthyroidism. The chain combines TRBV19 with TRBJ1-5, with 8 bases fitting TRBD1. Sequences were obtained from blood. This chain's CDR3 is CASSSGTGHNQPQHF. CDR3 bases: TGTGCCAGTAGTTCCGGGACAGGACACAATCAGCCCCAGCATTTT.